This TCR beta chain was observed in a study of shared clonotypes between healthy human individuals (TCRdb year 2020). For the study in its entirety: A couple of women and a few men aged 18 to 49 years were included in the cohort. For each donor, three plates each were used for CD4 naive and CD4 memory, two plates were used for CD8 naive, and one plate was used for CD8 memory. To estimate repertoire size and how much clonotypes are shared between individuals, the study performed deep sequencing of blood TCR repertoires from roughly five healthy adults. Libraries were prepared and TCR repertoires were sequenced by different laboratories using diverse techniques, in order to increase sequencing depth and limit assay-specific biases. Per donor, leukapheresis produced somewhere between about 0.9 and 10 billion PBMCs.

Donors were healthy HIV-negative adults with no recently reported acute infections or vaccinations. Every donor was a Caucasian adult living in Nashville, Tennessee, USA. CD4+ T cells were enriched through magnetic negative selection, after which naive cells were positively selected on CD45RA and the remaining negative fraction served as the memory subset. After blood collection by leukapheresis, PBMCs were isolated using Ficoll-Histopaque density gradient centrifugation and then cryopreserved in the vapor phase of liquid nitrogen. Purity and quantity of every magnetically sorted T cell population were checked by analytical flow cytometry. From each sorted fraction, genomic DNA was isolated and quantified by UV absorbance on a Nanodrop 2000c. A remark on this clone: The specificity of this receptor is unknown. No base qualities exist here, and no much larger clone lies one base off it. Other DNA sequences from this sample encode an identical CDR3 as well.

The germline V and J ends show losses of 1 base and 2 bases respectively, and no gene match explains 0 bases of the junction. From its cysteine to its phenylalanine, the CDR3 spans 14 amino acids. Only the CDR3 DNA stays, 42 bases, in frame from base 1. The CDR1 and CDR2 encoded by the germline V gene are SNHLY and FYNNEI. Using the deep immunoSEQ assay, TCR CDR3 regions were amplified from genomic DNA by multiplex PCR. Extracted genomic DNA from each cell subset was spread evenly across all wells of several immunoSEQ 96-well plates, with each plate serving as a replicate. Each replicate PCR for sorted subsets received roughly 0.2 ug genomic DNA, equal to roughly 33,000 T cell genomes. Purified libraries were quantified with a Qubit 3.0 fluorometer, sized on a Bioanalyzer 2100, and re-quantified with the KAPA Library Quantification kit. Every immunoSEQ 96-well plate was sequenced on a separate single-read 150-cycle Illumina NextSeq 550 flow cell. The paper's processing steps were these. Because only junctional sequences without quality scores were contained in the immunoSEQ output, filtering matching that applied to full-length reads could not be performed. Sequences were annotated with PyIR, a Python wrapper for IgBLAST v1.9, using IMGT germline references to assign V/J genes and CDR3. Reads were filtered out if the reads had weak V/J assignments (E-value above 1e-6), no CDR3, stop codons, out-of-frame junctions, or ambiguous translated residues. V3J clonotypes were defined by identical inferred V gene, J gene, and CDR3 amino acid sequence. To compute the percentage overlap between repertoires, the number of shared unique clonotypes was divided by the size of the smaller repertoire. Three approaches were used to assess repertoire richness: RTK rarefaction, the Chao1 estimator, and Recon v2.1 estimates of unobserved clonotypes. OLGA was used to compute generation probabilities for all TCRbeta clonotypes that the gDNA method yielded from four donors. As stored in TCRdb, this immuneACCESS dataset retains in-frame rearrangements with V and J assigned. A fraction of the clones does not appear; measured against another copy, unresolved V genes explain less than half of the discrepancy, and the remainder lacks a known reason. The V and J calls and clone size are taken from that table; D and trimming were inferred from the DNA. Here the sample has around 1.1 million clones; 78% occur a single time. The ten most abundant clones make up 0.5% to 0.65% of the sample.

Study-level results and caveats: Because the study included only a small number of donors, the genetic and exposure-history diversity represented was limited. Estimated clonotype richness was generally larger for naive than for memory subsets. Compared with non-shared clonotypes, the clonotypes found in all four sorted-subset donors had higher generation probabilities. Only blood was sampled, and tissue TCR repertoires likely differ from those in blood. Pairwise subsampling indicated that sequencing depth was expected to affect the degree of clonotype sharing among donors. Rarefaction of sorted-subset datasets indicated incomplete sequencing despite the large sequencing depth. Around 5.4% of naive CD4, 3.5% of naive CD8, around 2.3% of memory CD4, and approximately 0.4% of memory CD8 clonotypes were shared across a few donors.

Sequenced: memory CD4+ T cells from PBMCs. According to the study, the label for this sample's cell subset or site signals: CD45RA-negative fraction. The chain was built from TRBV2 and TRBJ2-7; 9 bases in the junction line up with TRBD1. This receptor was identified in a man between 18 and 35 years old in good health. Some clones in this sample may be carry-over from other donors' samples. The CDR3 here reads CASSEGQGAYEQYF. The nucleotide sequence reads TGTGCCAGCAGTGAAGGACAGGGGGCCTACGAGCAGTACTTC.